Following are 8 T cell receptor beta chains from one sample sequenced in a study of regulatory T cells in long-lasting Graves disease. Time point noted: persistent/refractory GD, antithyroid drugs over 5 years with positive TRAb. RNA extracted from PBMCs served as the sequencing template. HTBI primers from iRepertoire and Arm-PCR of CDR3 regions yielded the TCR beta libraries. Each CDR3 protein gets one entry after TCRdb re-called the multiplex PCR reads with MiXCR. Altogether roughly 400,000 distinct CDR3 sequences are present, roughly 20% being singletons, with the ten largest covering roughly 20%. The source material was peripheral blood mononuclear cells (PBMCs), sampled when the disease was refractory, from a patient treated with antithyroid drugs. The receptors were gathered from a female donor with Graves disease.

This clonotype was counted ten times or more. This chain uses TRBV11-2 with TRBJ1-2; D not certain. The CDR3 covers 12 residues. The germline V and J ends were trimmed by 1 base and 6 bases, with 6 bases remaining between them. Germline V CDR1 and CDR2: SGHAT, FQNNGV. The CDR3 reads CASSLGHDGYTF. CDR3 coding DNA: TGTGCCAGCAGCTTAGGACACGATGGCTACACCTTC.

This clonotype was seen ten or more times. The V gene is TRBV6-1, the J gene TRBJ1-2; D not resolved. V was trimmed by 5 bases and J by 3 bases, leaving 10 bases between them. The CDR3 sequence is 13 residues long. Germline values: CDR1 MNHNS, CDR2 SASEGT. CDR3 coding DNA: TGTGCCAGCAGTCCGGACGGAGACTATGGCTACACCTTC. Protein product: CASSPDGDYGYTF.

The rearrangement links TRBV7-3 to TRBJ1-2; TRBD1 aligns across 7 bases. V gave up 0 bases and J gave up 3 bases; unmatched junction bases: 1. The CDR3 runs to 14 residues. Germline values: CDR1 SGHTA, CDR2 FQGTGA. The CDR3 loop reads CASSLTGTDYGYTF. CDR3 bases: TGTGCCAGCAGCTTAACCGGGACAGACTATGGCTACACCTTC.

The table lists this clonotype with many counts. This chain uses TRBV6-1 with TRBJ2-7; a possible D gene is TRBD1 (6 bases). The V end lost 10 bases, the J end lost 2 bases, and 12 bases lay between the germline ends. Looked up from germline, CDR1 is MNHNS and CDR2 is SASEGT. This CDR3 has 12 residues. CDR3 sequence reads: CAIQGSTYEQYF. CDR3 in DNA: TGTGCCATTCAGGGGAGCACCTACGAGCAGTACTTC.

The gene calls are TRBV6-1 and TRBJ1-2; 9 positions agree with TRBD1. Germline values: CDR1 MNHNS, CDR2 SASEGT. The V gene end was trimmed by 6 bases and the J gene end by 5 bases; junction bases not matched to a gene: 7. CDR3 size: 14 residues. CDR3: CASRGTGMGYGYTF. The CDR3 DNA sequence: TGTGCCAGCAGGGGGACAGGGATGGGTTATGGCTACACCTTC.

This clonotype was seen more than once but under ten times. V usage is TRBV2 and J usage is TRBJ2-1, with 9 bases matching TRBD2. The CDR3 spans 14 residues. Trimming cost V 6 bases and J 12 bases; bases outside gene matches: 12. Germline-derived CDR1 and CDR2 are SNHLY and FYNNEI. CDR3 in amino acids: CASRVEGTSSVQFF. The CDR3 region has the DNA TGTGCCAGCAGGGTCGAGGGGACTAGCAGTGTGCAGTTCTTC. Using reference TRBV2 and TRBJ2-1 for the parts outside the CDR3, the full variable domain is EPEVTQTPSHQVTQMGQEVILRCVPISNHLYFYWYRQILGQKVEFLVSFYNNEISEKSEIFDDQFSVERPDGSNFTLKIRSTKLEDSAMYFCASRVEGTSSVQFFGPGTRLTVL.

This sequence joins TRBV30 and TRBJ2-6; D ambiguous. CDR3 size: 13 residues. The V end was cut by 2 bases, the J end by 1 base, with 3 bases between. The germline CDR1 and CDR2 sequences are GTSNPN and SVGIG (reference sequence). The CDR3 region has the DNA TGTGCCTGGAGTTTGTCTGGGGCCAACGTCCTGACTTTC. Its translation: CAWSLSGANVLTF.

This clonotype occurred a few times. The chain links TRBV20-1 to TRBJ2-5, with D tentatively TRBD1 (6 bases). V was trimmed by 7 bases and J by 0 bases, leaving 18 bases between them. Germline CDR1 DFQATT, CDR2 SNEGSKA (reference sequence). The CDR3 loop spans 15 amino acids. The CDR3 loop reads CSVYPGQRYQETQYF. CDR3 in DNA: TGCAGTGTTTACCCGGGACAACGGTACCAAGAGACCCAGTACTTC.